Listed here is a single TCR beta chain. Its specificity is unknown. The sample comes from a study of CXCR3-negative and CXCR3-positive naive CD8 T cells. Libraries of TRB cDNA were made by 5' RACE and carried UMIs. TCRdb reprocessed the 5' RACE reads; each CDR3 protein has one entry and no DNA is given. The listing contains over 100,000 distinct CDR3 sequences. The study, taken as a whole, reports: Both of the naive subsets showed about the same high diversity, but memory CD8+ cells had much less.

The CDR3 runs 15 residues. Germline values: CDR1 MGHDK, CDR2 SYGVNS. The V and J genes are TRBV25-1 and TRBJ2-7; the TCRdb call, TRBD2, lacks DNA for checking. The specimen was naive CXCR3- CD8+ T cells from blood. Specified subset: CD45RO-CCR7+CD27+CD95- naive CD8+ T cells lacking CXCR3 (TNR3-). The receptor comes from a human donor in good health. Some clones in this sample may be carry-over from other donors' samples. The CDR3 protein is CASKSGTAVNYEQYF.